This entry lists 5 T cell receptor beta chains sequenced from one sample in a study of OX40 agonist ivuxolimab in advanced cancers. Repertoires were generated with immunoSEQ multiplex PCR, while TCRdb's copy carries only in-frame clones and drops some. The sample records 77,000 or so clones, around 85% being singletons. This specimen consisted of CD4+ or CD8+ T cells sorted from blood, obtained in a trial of the OX40 agonist ivuxolimab. The receptors come from an adult with an advanced solid tumor such as melanoma, head and neck, liver or kidney cancer.

Only a few counts were recorded for this clone. The rearrangement links TRBV30 to TRBJ1-1; D uncertain. CDR1 GTSNPN and CDR2 SVGIG come from the germline V gene (reference sequence). The CDR3 has 13 residues. Trimming took off 0 bases at V and 1 base at J, with 6 bases between the two ends. The CDR3 loop is CAWSVTANTEAFF. CDR3 nucleotide sequence: TGTGCCTGGAGTGTCACAGCGAACACTGAAGCTTTCTTT. Based on the CDR3 plus reference TRBV30 and TRBJ1-1, the full variable domain is SQTIHQWPATLVQPVGSPLSLECTVEGTSNPNLYWYRQAAGRGLQLLFYSVGIGQISSEVPQNLSASRPQDRQFILSSKKLLLSDSGFYLCAWSVTANTEAFFGQGTRLTVV.

This chain connects TRBV5-8 to TRBJ2-1; TRBD2 matches 8 bases. This CDR3 contains 16 residues. J was trimmed by 4 bases and V by 0 bases; bases with no gene match: 6. CDR1 and CDR2 (germline): SGHTS, YDEGEE. CDR3: CASSLEGSGVYNEQFF. CDR3 DNA sequence: TGTGCCAGCAGCTTGGAAGGTAGCGGGGTATACAATGAGCAGTTCTTC.

The CDR3 protein is CASSSGQKPQHF. Written as DNA, the CDR3 is TGTGCCAGCAGTTCGGGACAGAAGCCCCAGCATTTT. The chain joins TRBV28 to TRBJ1-5; 7 nucleotides line up with TRBD1. The CDR3 spans 12 residues. Looked up from germline, CDR1 is MDHEN and CDR2 is SYDVKM. V shed 4 bases, J shed 8 bases, and the junction held 2 bases outside the gene matches.

The chain recombines TRBV7-2 with TRBJ1-4, with D possibly being TRBD1 (5 bases). This CDR3 is 15 amino acids long. CDR1 SGHTA and CDR2 FQGNSA come from the germline V gene. Trimming pared 1 base from V and 4 bases from J, leaving 10 bases between. For the CDR3, the DNA is TGTGCCAGCAGCTTAGGTGGGACGCTTAATGAAAAACTGTTTTTT. Protein sequence: CASSLGGTLNEKLFF.

The chain employs TRBV6-6 and TRBJ1-2; possible D gene TRBD1, 5 bases. The CDR3 length is 14 residues. V was cut by 3 bases and J by 5 bases, with 13 bases left in between. Germline V gene data show CDR1 as MNHNY and CDR2 as SVGAGI (reference sequence). DNA of the CDR3: TGTGCCAGCAGTTATACTGGGACCGATTATGGCTACACCTTC. This gives the protein CASSYTGTDYGYTF.